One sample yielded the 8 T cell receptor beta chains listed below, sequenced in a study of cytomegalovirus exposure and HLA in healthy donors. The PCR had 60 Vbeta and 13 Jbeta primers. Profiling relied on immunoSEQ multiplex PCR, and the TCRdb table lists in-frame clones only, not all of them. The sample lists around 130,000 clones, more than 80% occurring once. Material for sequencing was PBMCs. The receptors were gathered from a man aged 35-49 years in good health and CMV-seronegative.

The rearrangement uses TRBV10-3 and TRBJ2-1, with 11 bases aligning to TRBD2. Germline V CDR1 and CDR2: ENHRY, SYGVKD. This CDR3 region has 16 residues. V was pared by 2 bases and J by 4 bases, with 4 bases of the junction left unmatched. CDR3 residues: CAISERASGGYNEQFF. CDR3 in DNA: TGTGCCATCAGTGAGAGGGCTAGCGGGGGGTACAATGAGCAGTTCTTC.

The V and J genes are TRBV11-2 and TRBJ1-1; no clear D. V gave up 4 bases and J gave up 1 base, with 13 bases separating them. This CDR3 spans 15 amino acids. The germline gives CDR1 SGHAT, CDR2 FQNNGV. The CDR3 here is CASSSAGIENTEAFF. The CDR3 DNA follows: TGTGCCAGCAGCTCGGCGGGCATAGAGAACACTGAAGCTTTCTTT.

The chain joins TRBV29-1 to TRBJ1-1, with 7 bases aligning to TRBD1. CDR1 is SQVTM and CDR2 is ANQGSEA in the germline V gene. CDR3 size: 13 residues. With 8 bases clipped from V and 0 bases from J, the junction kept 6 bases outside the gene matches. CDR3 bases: TGCAGCTCCCGGACAGGCTTGAACACTGAAGCTTTCTTT. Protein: CSSRTGLNTEAFF.

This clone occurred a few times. The CDR3 DNA reads as TGCGCCAGCAGCGTAGCAGGGTTTAACCACGGCTACACCTTC. Protein product: CASSVAGFNHGYTF. The V gene is TRBV5-1, the J gene TRBJ1-2, with D possibly matching TRBD1 (5 bases). This CDR3 comprises 14 residues. Trimming left V 4 bases short and J 8 bases short, with 18 bases between. Germline CDR1 and CDR2: SGHRS and YFSETQ.

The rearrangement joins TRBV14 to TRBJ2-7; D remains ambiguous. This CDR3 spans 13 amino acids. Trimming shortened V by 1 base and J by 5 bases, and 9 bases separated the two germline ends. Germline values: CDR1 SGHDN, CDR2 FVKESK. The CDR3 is CASSQVNGNEQYF. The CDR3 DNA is TGTGCCAGCAGCCAAGTGAACGGTAACGAGCAGTACTTC.

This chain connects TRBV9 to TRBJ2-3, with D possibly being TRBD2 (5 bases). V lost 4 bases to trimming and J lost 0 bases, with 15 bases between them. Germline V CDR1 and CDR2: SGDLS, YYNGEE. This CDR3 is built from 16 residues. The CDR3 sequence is CASSPLESGSTDTQYF. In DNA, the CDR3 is TGTGCCAGCAGCCCACTAGAGAGTGGGAGCACAGATACGCAGTATTTT.

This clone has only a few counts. This CDR3 is CASSHSTGELFF. The CDR3 DNA follows: TGTGCCAGCAGCCACAGTACCGGGGAGCTGTTTTTT. V gene TRBV7-2 combines with J gene TRBJ2-2; D unresolved. CDR1 and CDR2 from the germline V gene are SGHTA and FQGNSA. The length of the CDR3 is 12 residues. V dropped 5 bases and J dropped 5 bases, with 6 bases sitting between them.

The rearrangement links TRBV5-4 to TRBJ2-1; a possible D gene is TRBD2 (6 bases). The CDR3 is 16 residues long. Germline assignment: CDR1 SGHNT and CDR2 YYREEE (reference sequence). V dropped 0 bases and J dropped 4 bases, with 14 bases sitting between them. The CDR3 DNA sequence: TGTGCCAGCAGCTTGGGGGGCGGGGCGGGATACAATGAGCAGTTCTTC. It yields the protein CASSLGGGAGYNEQFF. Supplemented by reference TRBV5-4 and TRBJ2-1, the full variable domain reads ETGVTQSPTHLIKTRGQQVTLRCSSQSGHNTVSWYQQALGQGPQFIFQYYREEENGRGNFPPRFSGLQFPNYSSELNVNALELDDSALYLCASSLGGGAGYNEQFFGPGTRLTVL.